This T cell receptor (beta chain) was identified in a study of T cells after yellow fever vaccination. Study-wide background: In the case of low-cell-number fractions, SMART-Seq v4 Ultra Low Input was used for preparation.

The CDR3 is 15 amino acids. Germline CDR1 SEHNR, CDR2 FQNEAQ (reference sequence). The V gene lost 5 bases and the J gene lost 3 bases, with 16 bases spanning the gap. This clonotype was picked up many times. Antigen unknown. MiXCR was run by TCRdb on the 5' RACE reads, yielding one entry per CDR3 protein. The data show about 320,000 distinct CDR3 sequences, approximately 4% seen once. The study's findings and limits: In FACS-sorted repertoires, abundant clonotypes from the bulk population could appear as contaminants. Weaker overall, the secondary response nonetheless peaked faster (day 5 versus 15). Reappearance after the booster was observed for most primary-vaccination clones (about 96% CD4, over 70% CD8).

The TCR originated in a man younger than 35 who received the YFV17D yellow fever vaccine. The chain couples TRBV7-9 to TRBJ1-1; maybe TRBD1 (5 bases). The sequencing here drew on PBMCs, taken 15 days after the yellow fever booster vaccination. CDR3 sequence: CASSPGWGGDTEAFF. DNA of the CDR3: TGTGCCAGCAGCCCCGGATGGGGGGGTGACACTGAAGCTTTCTTT.